The 5 T cell receptor beta chains below all came from one sample that was sequenced in a study of blood T cell repertoires in COVID-19. Only in-frame clones appear in the TCRdb table, and some are missing; sequencing was by immunoSEQ multiplex PCR. The data hold approximately 120,000 clones, with over 80% observed a single time. Sequencing was done on a sample of peripheral blood. All receptors come from a man aged 60-69 years with acute or convalescent COVID-19.

The V gene is TRBV7-7, the J gene TRBJ2-7, with TRBD1 matching over 9 bases. This CDR3 is 13 amino acids long. Losses at the gene ends were 4 bases for V and 4 bases for J; bases not matched to a gene: 2. Germline assignment: CDR1 SSHAT and CDR2 FNYEAQ (reference sequence). The DNA for the CDR3 is TGTGCCAGCAGCTCCGACAGGGGGTACGAGCAGTACTTC. Encoded protein: CASSSDRGYEQYF.

CDR3 loop: CAWSEFGARGLGVQYF. The CDR3 DNA reads TGTGCCTGGAGTGAATTCGGGGCCAGGGGCCTCGGGGTGCAGTACTTC. The V and J genes are TRBV30 and TRBJ2-7, with D perhaps TRBD1 (6 bases). CDR3 length: 16 residues. CDR1 GTSNPN and CDR2 SVGIG come from the germline V gene (reference sequence). With 1 base removed from V and 9 bases from J, the gap between germline ends came to 25 bases.

V is TRBV4-1 and J is TRBJ1-2, with a tentative D call TRBD1 (5 bases). Germline loops: CDR1 MGHRA, CDR2 YSYEKL. The CDR3 has 15 residues. Trimming took off 3 bases at V and 4 bases at J, with 15 bases between the two ends. The CDR3 sequence: CASSQAGRESYGYTF. The DNA for the CDR3 is TGCGCCAGCAGCCAGGCAGGGAGGGAAAGCTATGGCTACACCTTC.

This clone was seen a few times. The genes are TRBV6-5 and TRBJ1-2; maybe TRBD1 (5 bases). The CDR3 totals 16 residues. CDR1 is MNHEY and CDR2 is SVGAGI in the germline V gene. Trimming cost V 0 bases and J 2 bases, with 13 bases left between them. The CDR3 protein is CASSYSAGYGNYGYTF. CDR3 nucleotides: TGTGCCAGCAGTTACTCAGCAGGGTATGGAAACTATGGCTACACCTTC.

Remarks on this clone: Other DNA sequences within the sample encode an identical CDR3. This chain connects TRBV10-3 to TRBJ2-5; D not certain. CDR1 and CDR2 (germline): ENHRY, SYGVKD. V lost 5 bases to trimming and J lost 4 bases, with 5 bases between them. This CDR3 is built from 11 residues. In DNA form, the CDR3 reads TGTGCCATCAGTCCGGGAGAGACCCAGTACTTC. This sequence encodes CAISPGETQYF.